This record covers a single T cell receptor beta chain. The CDR3 totals 13 residues. The V end was cut by 4 bases, the J end by 6 bases, with 10 bases between. This entry comes from a study of control samples from healthy donors and cancer patients. Assay: immunoSEQ multiplex PCR; the TCRdb copy retains only in-frame clones and omits some. Among 200,000 to 250,000 clones listed, around 94% were seen once. The sequencing input was blood. The chain has TRBV12-3 or TRBV12-4 and TRBJ2-1; D is unresolved. This TCR derives from a man aged 45-65 years in good health. CDR3 protein: CASSSRTSNEQFF. The CDR3 coding sequence is TGTGCCAGCAGTTCCCGGACCTCCAATGAGCAGTTCTTC.